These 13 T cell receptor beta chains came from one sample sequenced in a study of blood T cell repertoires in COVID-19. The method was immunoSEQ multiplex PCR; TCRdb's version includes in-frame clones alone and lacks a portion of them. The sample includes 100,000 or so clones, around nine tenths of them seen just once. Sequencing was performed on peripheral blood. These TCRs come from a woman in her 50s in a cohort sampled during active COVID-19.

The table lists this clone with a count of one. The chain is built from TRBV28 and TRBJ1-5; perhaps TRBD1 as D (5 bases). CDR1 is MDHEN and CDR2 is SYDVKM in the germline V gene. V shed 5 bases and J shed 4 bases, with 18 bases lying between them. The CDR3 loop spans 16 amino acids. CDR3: CASSKSGAGENQPQHF. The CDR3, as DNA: TGTGCCAGCAGTAAAAGCGGGGCCGGTGAGAATCAGCCCCAGCATTTT. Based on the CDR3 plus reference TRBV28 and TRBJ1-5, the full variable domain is DVKVTQSSRYLVKRTGEKVFLECVQDMDHENMFWYRQDPGLGLRLIYFSYDVKMKEKGDIPEGYSVSREKKERFSLILESASTNQTSMYLCASSKSGAGENQPQHFGDGTRLSIL.

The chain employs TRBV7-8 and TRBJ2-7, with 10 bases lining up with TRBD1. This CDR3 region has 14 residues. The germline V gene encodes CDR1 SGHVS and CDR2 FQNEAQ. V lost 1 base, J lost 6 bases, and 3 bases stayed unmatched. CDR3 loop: CASSLGRTGGEQYF. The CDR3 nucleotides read TGTGCCAGCAGCTTAGGGAGGACAGGGGGCGAGCAGTACTTC.

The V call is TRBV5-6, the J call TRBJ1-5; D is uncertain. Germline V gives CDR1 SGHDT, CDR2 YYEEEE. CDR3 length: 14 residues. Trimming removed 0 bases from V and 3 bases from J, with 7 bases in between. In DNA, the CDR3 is TGTGCCAGCAGCTTGGACAGATCCAATCAGCCCCAGCATTTT. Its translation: CASSLDRSNQPQHF.

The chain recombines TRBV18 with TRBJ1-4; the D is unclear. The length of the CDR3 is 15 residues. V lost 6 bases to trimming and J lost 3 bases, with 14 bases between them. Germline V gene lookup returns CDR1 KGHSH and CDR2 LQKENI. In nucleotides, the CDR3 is TGTGCCAGCTCTACCGCCCAGGCATCTAATGAAAAACTGTTTTTT. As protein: CASSTAQASNEKLFF.

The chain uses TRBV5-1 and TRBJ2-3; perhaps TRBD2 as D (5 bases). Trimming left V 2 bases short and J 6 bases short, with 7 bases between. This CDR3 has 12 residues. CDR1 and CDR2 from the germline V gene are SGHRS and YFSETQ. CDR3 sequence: CASSFLADTQYF. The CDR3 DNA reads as TGCGCCAGCAGCTTCCTAGCTGATACGCAGTATTTT.

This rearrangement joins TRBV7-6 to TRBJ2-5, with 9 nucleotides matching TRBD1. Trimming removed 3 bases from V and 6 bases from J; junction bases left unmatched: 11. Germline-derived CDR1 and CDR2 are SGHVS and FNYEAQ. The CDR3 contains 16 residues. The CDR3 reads CASSFGGTGPEKTQYF. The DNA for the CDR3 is TGTGCCAGCAGCTTCGGCGGGACAGGGCCGGAGAAGACCCAGTACTTC.

CDR3 protein: CASSQGGGVPNYEQYF. CDR3 nucleotide sequence: TGTGCCAGCAGCCAAGGAGGAGGGGTGCCGAACTACGAGCAGTACTTC. The genes are TRBV3-1 (or the pseudogene TRBV3-2) and TRBJ2-7, with a weak D call TRBD2 (6 bases). V shed 1 base and J shed 3 bases, with 16 bases lying between them. The CDR3 sequence is 16 residues long. From germline, CDR1 is LGHDT and CDR2 YNNKEL (reference sequence).

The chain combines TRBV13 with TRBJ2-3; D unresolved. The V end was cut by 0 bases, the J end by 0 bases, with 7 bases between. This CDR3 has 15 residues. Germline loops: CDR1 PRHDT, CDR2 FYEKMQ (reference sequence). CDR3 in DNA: TGTGCCAGCAGCTTAGGCGGTGAAAGCACAGATACGCAGTATTTT. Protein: CASSLGGESTDTQYF.

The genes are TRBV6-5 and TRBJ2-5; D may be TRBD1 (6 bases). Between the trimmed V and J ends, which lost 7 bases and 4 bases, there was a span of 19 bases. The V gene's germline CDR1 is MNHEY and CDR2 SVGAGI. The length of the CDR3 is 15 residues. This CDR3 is CASIHGGQPTETQYF. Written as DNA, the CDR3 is TGTGCCAGCATCCATGGAGGACAGCCAACAGAGACCCAGTACTTC.

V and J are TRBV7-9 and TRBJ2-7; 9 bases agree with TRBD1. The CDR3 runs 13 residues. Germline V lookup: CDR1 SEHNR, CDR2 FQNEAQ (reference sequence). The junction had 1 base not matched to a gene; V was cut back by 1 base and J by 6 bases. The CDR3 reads CASSLGTGAEQYF. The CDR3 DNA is TGTGCCAGCAGCTTAGGGACAGGGGCCGAGCAGTACTTC.

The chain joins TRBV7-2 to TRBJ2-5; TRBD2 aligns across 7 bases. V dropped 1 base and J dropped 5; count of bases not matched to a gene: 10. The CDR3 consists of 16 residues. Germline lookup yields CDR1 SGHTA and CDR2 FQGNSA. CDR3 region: CASSLGVVGEGETQYF. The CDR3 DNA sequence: TGTGCCAGCAGCTTAGGGGTAGTCGGGGAGGGGGAGACCCAGTACTTC.

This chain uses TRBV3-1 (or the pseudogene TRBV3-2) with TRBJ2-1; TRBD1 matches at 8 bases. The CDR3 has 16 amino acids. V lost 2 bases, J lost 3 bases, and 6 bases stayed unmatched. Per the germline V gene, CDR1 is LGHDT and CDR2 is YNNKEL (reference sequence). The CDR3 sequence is CASSQTQGAYYNEQFF. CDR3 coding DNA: TGTGCCAGCAGCCAAACGCAGGGGGCTTACTACAATGAGCAGTTCTTC.

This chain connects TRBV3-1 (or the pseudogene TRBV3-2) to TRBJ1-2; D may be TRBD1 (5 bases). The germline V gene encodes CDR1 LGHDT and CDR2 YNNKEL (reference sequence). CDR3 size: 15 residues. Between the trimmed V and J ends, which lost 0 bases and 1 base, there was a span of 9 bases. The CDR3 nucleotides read TGTGCCAGCAGCCAAGAAGGGGCAAGTAACTATGGCTACACCTTC. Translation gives CASSQEGASNYGYTF.